This T cell receptor (delta chain) was documented in a study of gamma-delta T cells after stem cell transplantation. TCRdb re-called the RT-PCR reads via CATT. The top ten hold less than 50% of the sample, which has some 550 delta-chain clones, about 12% seen once. By its share, this clone is hyperexpanded (1% or more). Within the sample, other DNA sequences also encode this same CDR3. The CDR3 is made up of 18 amino acids. Germline loops: CDR1 GEAIGNYY, CDR2 EKD. V was cut by 0 bases and J by 0 bases, with 11 bases left in between. Material: gamma-delta T cells. This sequence joins TRDV2 and TRDJ3; D is unclear. This receptor was obtained from a human donor. It is not recorded whose cells these are; they may come from a transplant donor. CDR3: CACDTVGESSWDTRQMFF. The CDR3 region has the DNA TGTGCCTGTGACACCGTGGGAGAGAGCTCCTGGGACACCCGACAGATGTTTTTC.